This T cell receptor (beta chain) was sequenced in a study of T cells after yellow fever vaccination. Study-level results: At approximately 96% for CD4 and 70% to 90% for CD8, most primary-vaccination clones showed up again after the booster. Abundant clonotypes from the bulk population could contaminate FACS-sorted repertoires.

The CDR3 is 14 amino acids. Germline loops: CDR1 SGHVS, CDR2 FNYEAQ. Between the trimmed V and J ends, which lost 3 bases and 1 base, there was a span of 10 bases. Making TCR cDNA involved 5'RACE template switching, which added UMIs and a universal primer site. TCRdb analysed the 5' RACE reads with MiXCR anew, one entry per CDR3 protein. In the table there are 130,000 or so distinct CDR3 sequences, approximately 14% of which are singletons. Regarding this clonotype: Its antigen is not identified.

The V gene is TRBV7-6, the J gene TRBJ2-7; D is unresolved. The clonotype comes from a man between 18 and 29 years old who received the YFV17D yellow fever vaccine. The sample in question was CD8+ T cells sorted from PBMCs, obtained 5 days after the yellow fever booster vaccination. CDR3 protein: CASSLWVGSYEQYF. Here the CDR3 DNA reads TGTGCCAGCAGCTTGTGGGTCGGGTCCTACGAGCAGTACTTC.